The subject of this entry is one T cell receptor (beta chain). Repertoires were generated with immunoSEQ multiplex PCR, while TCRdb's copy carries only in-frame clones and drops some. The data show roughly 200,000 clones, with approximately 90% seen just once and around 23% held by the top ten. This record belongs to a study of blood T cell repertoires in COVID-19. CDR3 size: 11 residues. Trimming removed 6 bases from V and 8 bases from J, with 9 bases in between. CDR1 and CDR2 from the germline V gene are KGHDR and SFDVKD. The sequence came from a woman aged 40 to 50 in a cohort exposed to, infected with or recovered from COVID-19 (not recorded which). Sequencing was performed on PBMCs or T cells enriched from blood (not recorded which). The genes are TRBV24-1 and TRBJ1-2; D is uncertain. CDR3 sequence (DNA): TGTGCCACCAGTTCCGGCGGGGGCTACACCTTC. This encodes CATSSGGGYTF.